The clone carrying this T cell receptor beta chain appeared a few times. Repertoires were generated with immunoSEQ multiplex PCR, while TCRdb's copy carries only in-frame clones and drops some. The profile shows a few hundred thousand clones, about nine tenths of them singletons. This sample is drawn from a study of blood T cell repertoires in COVID-19. Study background: The United States, Italy and Spain supplied acute and convalescent COVID-19 samples.

This CDR3 spans 15 amino acids. CDR1 MGHRA and CDR2 YSYEKL come from the germline V gene. Losses at the gene ends were 1 base for V and 5 bases for J; bases not matched to a gene: 0. Material: peripheral blood. The clonotype comes from a man aged 60-69 years with acute or convalescent COVID-19. The V gene is TRBV4-1, the J gene TRBJ2-2, with TRBD2 matching 11 bases. Here the CDR3 reads CASSQGLAGTGELFF. CDR3 nucleotides: TGCGCCAGCAGCCAAGGACTAGCGGGGACCGGGGAGCTGTTTTTT.